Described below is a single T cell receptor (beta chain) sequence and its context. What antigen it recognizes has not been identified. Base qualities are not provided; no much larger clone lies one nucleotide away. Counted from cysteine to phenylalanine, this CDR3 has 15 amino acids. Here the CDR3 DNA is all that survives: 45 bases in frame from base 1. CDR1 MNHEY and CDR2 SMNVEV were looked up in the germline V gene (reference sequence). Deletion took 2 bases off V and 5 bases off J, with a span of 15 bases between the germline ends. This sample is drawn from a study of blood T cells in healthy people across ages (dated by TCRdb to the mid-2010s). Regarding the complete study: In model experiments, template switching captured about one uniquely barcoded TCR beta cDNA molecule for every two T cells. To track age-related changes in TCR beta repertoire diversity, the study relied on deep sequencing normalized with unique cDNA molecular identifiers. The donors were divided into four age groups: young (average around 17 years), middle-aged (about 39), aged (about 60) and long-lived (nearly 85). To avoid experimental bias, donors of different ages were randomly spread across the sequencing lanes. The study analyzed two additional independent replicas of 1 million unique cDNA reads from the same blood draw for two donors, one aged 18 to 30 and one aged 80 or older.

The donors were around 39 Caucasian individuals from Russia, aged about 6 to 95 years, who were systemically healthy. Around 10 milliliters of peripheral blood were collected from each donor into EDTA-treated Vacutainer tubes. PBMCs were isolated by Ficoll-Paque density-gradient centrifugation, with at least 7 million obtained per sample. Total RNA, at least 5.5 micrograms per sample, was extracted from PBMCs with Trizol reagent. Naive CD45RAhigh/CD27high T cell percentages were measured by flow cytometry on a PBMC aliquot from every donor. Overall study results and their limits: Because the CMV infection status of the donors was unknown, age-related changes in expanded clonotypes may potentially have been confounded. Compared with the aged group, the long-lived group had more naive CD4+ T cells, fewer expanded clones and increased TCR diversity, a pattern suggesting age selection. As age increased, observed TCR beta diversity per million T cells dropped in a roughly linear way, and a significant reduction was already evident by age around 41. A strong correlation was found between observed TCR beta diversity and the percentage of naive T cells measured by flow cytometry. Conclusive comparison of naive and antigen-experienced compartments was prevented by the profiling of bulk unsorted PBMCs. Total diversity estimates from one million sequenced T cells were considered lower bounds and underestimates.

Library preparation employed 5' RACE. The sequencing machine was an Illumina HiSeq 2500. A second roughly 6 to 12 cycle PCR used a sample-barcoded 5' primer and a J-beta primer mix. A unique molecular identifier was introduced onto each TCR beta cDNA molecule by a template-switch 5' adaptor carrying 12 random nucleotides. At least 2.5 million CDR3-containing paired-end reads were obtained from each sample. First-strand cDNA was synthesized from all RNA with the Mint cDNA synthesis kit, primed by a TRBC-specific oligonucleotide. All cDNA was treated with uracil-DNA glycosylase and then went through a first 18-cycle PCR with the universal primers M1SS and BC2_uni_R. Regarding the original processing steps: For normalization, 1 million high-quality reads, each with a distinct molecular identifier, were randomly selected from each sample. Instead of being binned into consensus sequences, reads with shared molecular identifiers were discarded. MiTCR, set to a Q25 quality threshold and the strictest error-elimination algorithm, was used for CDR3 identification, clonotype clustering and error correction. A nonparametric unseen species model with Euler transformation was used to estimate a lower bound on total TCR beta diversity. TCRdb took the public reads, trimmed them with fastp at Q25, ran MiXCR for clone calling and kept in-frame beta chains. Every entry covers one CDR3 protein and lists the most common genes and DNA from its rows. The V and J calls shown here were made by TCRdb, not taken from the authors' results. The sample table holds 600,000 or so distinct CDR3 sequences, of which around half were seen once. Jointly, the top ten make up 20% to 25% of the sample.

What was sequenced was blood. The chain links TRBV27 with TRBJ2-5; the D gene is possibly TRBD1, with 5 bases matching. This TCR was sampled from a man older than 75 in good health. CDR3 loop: CASSLRRGRGETQYF. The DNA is TGTGCCAGCAGTTTAAGAAGGGGTAGGGGCGAGACCCAGTACTTC.